Below, 4 T cell receptor beta chains from the same sample are listed, as sequenced in a study of blood T cell repertoires in COVID-19. Assay used: immunoSEQ multiplex PCR; TCRdb lists only in-frame clones, some missing. The table lists 190,000 or so clones, around 80% of them singletons. Sequencing was carried out using peripheral blood. The receptors were sampled from a man aged 50 or older with active or convalescent COVID-19.

This chain joins TRBV2 and TRBJ2-7, with 7 bases fitting TRBD1. V trimming: 6 bases; J trimming: 3 bases; junction bases outside the gene matches: 11. The CDR3 loop spans 15 amino acids. Germline CDR1 SNHLY, CDR2 FYNNEI. The CDR3: CASRPTGIVGYEQYF. The CDR3, as DNA: TGTGCCAGCAGACCGACAGGGATTGTTGGCTACGAGCAGTACTTC.

As for this clone: The sample holds other DNA sequences that translate to the same CDR3. The gene calls are TRBV12-3 or TRBV12-4 and TRBJ1-1; D is perhaps TRBD1 (6 bases). Trimming took off 6 bases at V and 1 base at J, with 9 bases between the two ends. CDR3 length: 13 amino acids. CDR3 nucleotides: TGTGCCAGCAGAGAACAGGGGAACACTGAAGCTTTCTTT. It translates to CASREQGNTEAFF.

V is TRBV5-6 and J is TRBJ2-7; 7 nucleotides match TRBD1. Unmatched junction bases numbered 5, after V lost 3 bases and J lost 5 bases. Germline CDR1 and CDR2: SGHDT and YYEEEE. The CDR3 is 13 residues long. The CDR3 region is CASSSGTADEQYF. In DNA form, the CDR3 reads TGTGCCAGCAGCTCCGGGACAGCCGACGAGCAGTACTTC.

The rearrangement joins TRBV5-6 to TRBJ2-7, with TRBD2 matching over 10 bases. The ends lost 4 bases at V and 0 bases at J; junction bases unmatched: 7. CDR3 length: 16 amino acids. Germline CDR1 SGHDT, CDR2 YYEEEE. The chain's CDR3 is CASSRLAGGHSYEQYF. The CDR3 DNA is TGTGCCAGCAGCCGTTTAGCGGGAGGACACTCCTACGAGCAGTACTTC.